The 18 T cell receptor beta chains below were found in one sample sequenced in a study of T cell responses to AZD1222 COVID-19 vaccine. Libraries were prepared by immunoSEQ multiplex PCR; TCRdb keeps only in-frame clonotypes and omits some of them. Among roughly 140,000 clones listed, around 88% were seen once. Sample: peripheral blood, taken on day 0 of AZD1222 vaccination. The source of these receptors is an adult in good health.

This rearrangement joins TRBV5-4 to TRBJ2-7; D remains ambiguous. The V gene lost 3 bases and the J gene lost 5 bases, with 15 bases spanning the gap. The CDR3 runs 14 residues. Per germline, CDR1 SGHNT and CDR2 YYREEE (reference sequence). The CDR3 DNA follows: TGTGCCAGCAGCTGGGCGGCAGGCGTAGACGAGCAGTACTTC. The encoded protein is CASSWAAGVDEQYF.

This clone has just a few counts. J is TRBJ2-5 and V is TRBV9; weak D call: TRBD2 (6 bases). V lost 2 bases and J 5 bases, leaving 13 bases between the germline ends. CDR1 SGDLS and CDR2 YYNGEE come from the germline V gene. The CDR3 has 14 residues. The CDR3 region is CASSVGGVQETQYF. CDR3 sequence (DNA): TGTGCCAGCAGCGTCGGGGGAGTGCAGGAGACCCAGTACTTC.

The CDR3 region is CASSLSSGNNEQFF. For the CDR3, the DNA is TGTGCCAGCAGCTTATCTAGCGGAAACAATGAGCAGTTCTTC. The chain has TRBV7-2 and TRBJ2-1; 7 nucleotides match TRBD2. This CDR3 region has 14 residues. V was pared by 2 bases and J by 5 bases, with 3 bases of the junction left unmatched. CDR1 and CDR2 (germline): SGHTA, FQGNSA.

The V call is TRBV27, the J call TRBJ2-3; the match to TRBD2 covers 9 bases. V lost 4 bases to trimming and J lost 0 bases; unmatched junction nucleotides: 5. Germline values: CDR1 MNHEY, CDR2 SMNVEV (reference sequence). This CDR3 has 16 amino acids. Written as DNA, the CDR3 is TGTGCCAGCAGTTCAAGACTAGCGGTTAGCACAGATACGCAGTATTTT. Its translation: CASSSRLAVSTDTQYF.

The chain couples TRBV19 to TRBJ2-3; 7 bases agree with TRBD1. V was clipped by 8 bases and J by 2 bases; unmatched bases: 10. CDR1 and CDR2 (germline): LNHDA, SQIVND (reference sequence). The CDR3 extends over 15 amino acids. CDR3 sequence reads: CASSPGTEHTDTQYF. DNA of the CDR3: TGTGCCAGTTCGCCCGGGACAGAGCACACAGATACGCAGTATTTT. The whole variable domain, remainder taken from reference TRBV19 and TRBJ2-3, is DGGITQSPKYLFRKEGQNVTLSCEQNLNHDAMYWYRQDPGQGLRLIYYSQIVNDFQKGDIAEGYSVSREKKESFPLTVTSAQKNPTAFYLCASSPGTEHTDTQYFGPGTRLTVL.

This sequence joins TRBV7-2 and TRBJ2-4; no definite D call. Germline V lookup: CDR1 SGHTA, CDR2 FQGNSA. The CDR3 sequence is 12 residues long. V was trimmed by 5 bases and J by 0 bases, leaving 2 bases between them. The CDR3 sequence is CASSPAKNIQYF. CDR3 sequence (DNA): TGTGCCAGCAGCCCAGCCAAAAACATTCAGTACTTC.

The V call is TRBV6-5, the J call TRBJ1-2; 7 bases are a match to TRBD1. The CDR3 extends over 15 amino acids. Germline CDR1 and CDR2: MNHEY and SVGAGI. After removal of 4 bases from V and 6 bases from J, the junction contained 11 bases not matched to a gene. This CDR3 reads CASSSPHRGPNGYTF. For the CDR3, the DNA is TGTGCCAGCAGTTCACCCCACAGGGGACCCAATGGCTACACCTTC.

Remarks on this clone: The same CDR3 can be traced to other DNA sequences in this sample. The chain employs TRBV6-5 and TRBJ2-3; D is perhaps TRBD2 (7 bases). Deletions cut 4 bases from V and 3 bases from J, with 11 bases between. The CDR3 consists of 14 residues. CDR1 is MNHEY and CDR2 is SVGAGI in the germline V gene. The CDR3 bases are TGTGCCAGCAGTTTACAGGGAGGGACAGATACGCAGTATTTT. Translated: CASSLQGGTDTQYF.

The chain links TRBV19 to TRBJ2-2; no clear D. Trimming took off 11 bases at V and 0 bases at J, with 13 bases between the two ends. Germline V lookup: CDR1 LNHDA, CDR2 SQIVND (reference sequence). The CDR3 length is 14 residues. CDR3 amino acids: CAVQTVSNTGELFF. The CDR3 bases are TGTGCCGTCCAAACGGTTTCGAACACCGGGGAGCTGTTTTTT.

The chain is built from TRBV6-5 and TRBJ1-2, with a weak D call TRBD1 (6 bases). V was trimmed by 7 bases and J by 7 bases, leaving 22 bases between them. From germline, CDR1 is MNHEY and CDR2 SVGAGI. CDR3 length: 15 amino acids. This CDR3 reads CASNTPAGGQAGYTF. As DNA, the CDR3 is TGTGCCAGCAACACCCCCGCGGGGGGGCAAGCTGGCTACACCTTC.

V usage is TRBV7-6 and J usage is TRBJ2-1; D remains ambiguous. Between the trimmed V and J ends, which lost 3 bases and 1 base, there was a span of 7 bases. CDR3 length equals 14 residues. The germline gives CDR1 SGHVS, CDR2 FNYEAQ. The CDR3 DNA reads TGTGCCAGCAGCTTCCGGAATTCCTACAATGAGCAGTTCTTC. Protein product: CASSFRNSYNEQFF.

The chain employs TRBV6-5 and TRBJ1-5; D remains ambiguous. This CDR3 has 14 residues. The V gene lost 3 bases and the J gene lost 2 bases, with 8 bases spanning the gap. Germline values: CDR1 MNHEY, CDR2 SVGAGI. The CDR3 loop reads CASSYSGGNQPQHF. Here the CDR3 DNA reads TGTGCCAGCAGTTATTCGGGTGGCAATCAGCCCCAGCATTTT.

This clone was detected a few times. The chain recombines TRBV4-2 with TRBJ1-2; possible D gene TRBD1, 5 bases. Germline V CDR1 and CDR2: LGHNA, YNFKEQ. V was pared by 0 bases and J by 5 bases, with 13 bases between. This CDR3 comprises 15 residues. CDR3 sequence (DNA): TGTGCCAGCAGCCAAGATAGTCGCAGGGATTATGGCTACACCTTC. Translated, it gives CASSQDSRRDYGYTF.

The chain links TRBV7-6 to TRBJ2-1; 11 bases map to TRBD2. Trimming took 2 bases from V and 6 from J; bases not matched to a gene: 6. CDR3 length equals 16 residues. Per germline, CDR1 SGHVS and CDR2 FNYEAQ. CDR3 protein: CASSLLAGGLGNEQFF. CDR3 DNA: TGTGCCAGCAGCTTATTAGCGGGAGGGCTAGGCAATGAGCAGTTCTTC.

This chain uses TRBV7-2 with TRBJ2-1; 7 bases are shared with TRBD1. The V and J ends lost 1 base and 8 bases, in that order; junction bases with no gene match: 2. CDR1 and CDR2 (germline): SGHTA, FQGNSA. This CDR3 contains 13 residues. The DNA for the CDR3 is TGTGCCAGCAGCTTAGAGGGGGCTTATGAGCAGTTCTTC. Translation gives CASSLEGAYEQFF.

The genes are TRBV6-5 and TRBJ2-7, with 8 bases identical to TRBD2. The CDR3 extends over 14 amino acids. CDR1 is MNHEY, CDR2 SVGAGI, per germline. Trimming at V came to 6 bases and at J to 2 bases, leaving 6 bases not matched to a gene. This CDR3 is CASRPSGSAYEQYF. DNA for the CDR3: TGTGCCAGCAGACCCAGCGGGAGCGCCTACGAGCAGTACTTC.

The V and J genes are TRBV10-3 and TRBJ2-7; a possible D gene is TRBD1 (6 bases). The ends were cut back, 6 bases at V and 0 bases at J, with 12 bases in the middle. Looked up from germline, CDR1 is ENHRY and CDR2 is SYGVKD. The length of the CDR3 is 14 residues. The CDR3 nucleotides are TGTGCCATCAGCGGAACAGGGTACTCCTACGAGCAGTACTTC. Translation gives CAISGTGYSYEQYF.

The V call is TRBV9, the J call TRBJ1-2; maybe TRBD1 (6 bases). Looked up from germline, CDR1 is SGDLS and CDR2 is YYNGEE. V dropped 4 bases and J dropped 4 bases, with 11 bases sitting between them. CDR3 size: 13 residues. The CDR3 nucleotides read TGTGCCAGCAGCCGGACAGAAAGCTATGGCTACACCTTC. Translating it yields CASSRTESYGYTF.